This T cell receptor beta chain was identified during a study of early T cells in non-severe SARS-CoV-2 infection. In the library, individual cDNA molecules carried attached unique molecular identifiers. TCRdb itself ran the 5' RACE reads through MiXCR, one entry per CDR3 protein. The sample comprises 60,000 to 75,000 distinct CDR3 sequences, about 10% of which are singletons, and approximately 6.4% rests with the top ten. This CDR3 region has 14 residues. The ends were cut back, 1 base at V and 0 bases at J, with 6 bases in the middle. Per germline, CDR1 LGHDT and CDR2 YNNKEL (reference sequence). The specimen sequenced was whole blood. The sequence was obtained from an adult who was a healthcare worker with PCR-confirmed SARS-CoV-2 infection or an uninfected control (not recorded which). This chain connects TRBV3-1 to TRBJ1-1; D is unresolved. The CDR3 sequence is CASSQGQLNTEAFF. The DNA for the CDR3 is TGTGCCAGCAGCCAAGGGCAGCTGAACACTGAAGCTTTCTTT.